Shown below are 29 T cell receptor beta chains from a single sample sequenced in a study of OX40 agonist ivuxolimab in advanced cancers. TCRdb keeps only in-frame clones here, not all; method: immunoSEQ multiplex PCR. Of about 40,000 clones listed, about 80% are singletons. Sample: CD4+ or CD8+ T cells sorted from blood, taken in a trial of the OX40 agonist ivuxolimab. The origin of the receptors is an adult with an advanced solid tumor such as melanoma, head and neck, liver or kidney cancer.

The J gene is TRBJ1-5, the V gene TRBV23-1, with D perhaps matching TRBD1 (5 bases). TRBV23-1 is an ORF, with its function uncertain. This CDR3 contains 14 residues. The germline V and J ends were trimmed by 11 bases and 0 bases, with 14 bases remaining between them. The CDR3 region is CAGKIRDSNQPQHF. CDR3 nucleotides: TGCGCCGGAAAGATCAGGGATAGCAATCAGCCCCAGCATTTT.

V gene TRBV6-1 combines with J gene TRBJ2-6; D remains unclear. V was pared by 6 bases and J by 2 bases, with 8 bases between. The CDR3 length is 14 residues. Germline CDR1 MNHNS, CDR2 SASEGT. The CDR3 reads CASSTHPGANVLTF. DNA for the CDR3: TGTGCCAGCAGCACGCACCCTGGGGCCAACGTCCTGACTTTC.

Notes on this clone: An end of the junction differs from the germline gene, which may be a read error. This chain links TRBV7-7 with TRBJ2-3; weak D call: TRBD2 (5 bases). The CDR3 runs 14 residues. Germline CDR1 SSHAT, CDR2 FNYEAQ (reference sequence). The CDR3 region has the DNA TGTGCTAGCAGCTTAGGAACTAGAACAGATACGCAGTATTTT. This translates into CASSLGTRTDTQYF.

This chain connects TRBV19 to TRBJ2-1, with D unresolved. This CDR3 is built from 14 residues. The germline V gene has CDR1 LNHDA and CDR2 SQIVND (reference sequence). The V gene lost 4 bases and the J gene lost 10 bases, with 17 bases spanning the gap. CDR3 sequence reads: CASSRPPLVTEQFF. CDR3 nucleotides: TGTGCCAGTAGTAGGCCCCCGCTCGTTACGGAGCAGTTCTTC.

The V and J genes are TRBV7-8 and TRBJ2-7, with 12 bases matching TRBD2. Losses at the gene ends were 8 bases for V and 7 bases for J; bases not matched to a gene: 6. The CDR3 has 13 amino acids. Germline V gene sequence: CDR1 SGHVS, CDR2 FQNEAQ. For the CDR3, the DNA is TGTGCCAGCCGCCTAGCGGGGGGGTGGGAGCAGTACTTC. Its protein product is CASRLAGGWEQYF.

The chain carries TRBV19 and TRBJ2-5; D possibly corresponds to TRBD1 (6 bases). Per the germline V gene, CDR1 is LNHDA and CDR2 is SQIVND (reference sequence). The CDR3 totals 14 residues. V lost 3 bases to trimming and J lost 0 bases, with 8 bases between them. CDR3 region: CASSIGDNQETQYF. CDR3 nucleotide sequence: TGTGCCAGTAGTATCGGGGACAACCAAGAGACCCAGTACTTC.

The V call is TRBV5-1, the J call TRBJ2-3; D possibly matches TRBD1 or TRBD2 (5 bases each). The V gene lost 4 bases and the J gene lost 4 bases, with 16 bases spanning the gap. The CDR3 runs to 15 residues. CDR1 is SGHRS and CDR2 is YFSETQ in the germline V gene. The CDR3 loop reads CASSRVGLASDTQYF. For the CDR3, the DNA is TGCGCCAGCAGCCGGGTGGGGCTAGCCTCAGATACGCAGTATTTT. The entire variable domain, with the rest obtained from reference TRBV5-1 and TRBJ2-3, is as follows: KAGVTQTPRYLIKTRGQQVTLSCSPISGHRSVSWYQQTPGQGLQFLFEYFSETQRNKGNFPGRFSGRQFSNSRSEMNVSTLELGDSALYLCASSRVGLASDTQYFGPGTRLTVL.

The rearrangement joins TRBV7-3 to TRBJ1-3; D gene ambiguous. The CDR3 has 15 residues. Per the germline V gene, CDR1 is SGHTA and CDR2 is FQGTGA. V gave up 1 base and J gave up 4 bases, with 11 bases separating them. This chain's CDR3 is CASSLNGVPGNTIYF. The CDR3 DNA reads TGTGCCAGCAGCTTAAATGGAGTACCGGGAAACACCATATATTTT. The variable domain in full, with the rest retrieved from reference TRBV7-3 and TRBJ1-3, is GAGVSQTPSNKVTEKGKYVELRCDPISGHTALYWYRQSLGQGPEFLIYFQGTGAADDSGLPNDRFFAVRPEGSVSTLKIQRTERGDSAVYLCASSLNGVPGNTIYFGEGSWLTVV.

V gene TRBV4-2 combines with J gene TRBJ2-2; weak D call: TRBD2 (6 bases). The CDR3 is 15 residues long. With 4 bases removed from V and 1 base from J, the gap between germline ends came to 10 bases. CDR1 and CDR2 (germline): LGHNA, YNFKEQ. This CDR3 is CASSRGTENTGELFF. In nucleotides, the CDR3 is TGTGCCAGCAGCCGGGGGACTGAGAACACCGGGGAGCTGTTTTTT.

The chain uses TRBV14 and TRBJ2-6; a weak D match, TRBD2 (5 bases). CDR3 length: 19 residues. Trimming shortened V by 4 bases and J by 0 bases, and 19 bases separated the two germline ends. Looked up from germline, CDR1 is SGHDN and CDR2 is FVKESK. CDR3 sequence reads: CASSRIIGLGSSGANVLTF. The CDR3 coding sequence is TGTGCCAGCAGCCGTATCATCGGCCTTGGGAGCTCTGGGGCCAACGTCCTGACTTTC.

V is TRBV6-4 and J is TRBJ1-1; 7 nucleotides align to TRBD1. With 5 bases clipped from V and 5 bases from J, the junction kept 5 bases outside the gene matches. This CDR3 contains 13 residues. CDR1 is MRHNA, CDR2 SNTAGT, per germline. Here the CDR3 reads CASSLRGGTEAFF. CDR3 bases: TGTGCCAGCAGTCTCAGGGGGGGGACTGAAGCTTTCTTT.

The rearrangement uses TRBV4-2 and TRBJ2-2; D is perhaps TRBD1 (6 bases). The CDR3 sequence is 17 residues long. Germline lookup yields CDR1 LGHNA and CDR2 YNFKEQ. Trimming removed 1 base from V and 4 bases from J, with 16 bases in between. CDR3 coding DNA: TGTGCCAGCAGCCAAGTTAGGAACAGGGCAAGCACCGGGGAGCTGTTTTTT. The encoded protein is CASSQVRNRASTGELFF.

This clone appeared a single time. The CDR3: CASLGWGQSTDTQYF. For the CDR3, the DNA is TGTGCCAGCTTGGGGTGGGGACAAAGCACAGATACGCAGTATTTT. The chain carries TRBV6-5 and TRBJ2-3; perhaps TRBD1 as D (6 bases). Trimming removed 8 bases from V and 0 bases from J, with 15 bases in between. Per germline, CDR1 MNHEY and CDR2 SVGAGI. The CDR3 runs 15 residues.

A single count supports this clone. The chain's CDR3 is CASSSLPGDSPLHF. The CDR3 region has the DNA TGTGCCAGCAGCTCCCTTCCCGGCGATTCACCCCTCCACTTT. This chain connects TRBV7-2 to TRBJ1-6; D is uncertain. The V end was cut by 4 bases, the J end by 8 bases, with 12 bases between. This CDR3 is built from 14 residues. Germline CDR1 SGHTA, CDR2 FQGNSA.

This chain uses TRBV7-2 with TRBJ1-2; 11 nucleotides agree with TRBD1. CDR1 and CDR2 from the germline V gene are SGHTA and FQGNSA. This CDR3 has 16 amino acids. V was clipped by 5 bases and J by 6 bases; unmatched bases: 11. The CDR3 DNA reads TGTGCCAGCAGCCTCGGTCCCGGGACAGGGGGTCATGGCTACACCTTC. Translation: CASSLGPGTGGHGYTF.

The rearrangement uses TRBV7-2 and TRBJ1-1; possible D gene TRBD1, 6 bases. CDR3 length: 15 amino acids. CDR1 is SGHTA and CDR2 is FQGNSA in the germline V gene. Trimming took 3 bases from V and 0 from J, leaving 11 bases between them. CDR3 amino acids: CASSLAGAMNTEAFF. The CDR3 region has the DNA TGTGCCAGCAGCTTGGCAGGGGCTATGAACACTGAAGCTTTCTTT.

In DNA form, the CDR3 reads TGTGCCAGCAGCGTAGTACGGGGGCGAACAGATACGCAGTATTTT. Its protein product is CASSVVRGRTDTQYF. This chain joins TRBV9 and TRBJ2-3, with D possibly called TRBD1 or TRBD2 (6 bases each). Trimming left V 0 bases short and J 3 bases short, with 11 bases between. CDR3 length: 15 residues. Germline CDR1 reads SGDLS; CDR2 reads YYNGEE.

The gene calls are TRBV19 and TRBJ2-5; a weak D match, TRBD1 (5 bases). V lost 4 bases and J lost 0, with 9 bases in between. Per germline, CDR1 LNHDA and CDR2 SQIVND (reference sequence). The CDR3 runs to 14 residues. The CDR3 region has the DNA TGTGCCAGTAGTACTAGACAGTACCAAGAGACCCAGTACTTC. Encoded protein: CASSTRQYQETQYF.

The genes are TRBV6-5 and TRBJ1-2, with D possibly being TRBD1 (6 bases). The CDR3 extends over 14 amino acids. In germline, CDR1 is MNHEY, CDR2 SVGAGI. Trimming pared 5 bases from V and 4 bases from J, leaving 14 bases between. CDR3 protein: CASSADRPPYGYTF. For the CDR3, the DNA is TGTGCCAGCAGTGCCGACAGGCCGCCCTATGGCTACACCTTC.

V usage is TRBV9 and J usage is TRBJ1-3; D remains ambiguous. Between the trimmed V and J ends, which lost 4 bases and 0 bases, there was a span of 11 bases. Germline assignment: CDR1 SGDLS and CDR2 YYNGEE. The CDR3 spans 15 residues. CDR3 bases: TGTGCCAGCAGCACCTTGGGCTACTCTGGAAACACCATATATTTT. Protein: CASSTLGYSGNTIYF.

The chain uses TRBV30 and TRBJ1-5; TRBD1 matches 8 bases. V was pared by 5 bases and J by 4 bases, with 4 bases of the junction left unmatched. The germline V gene has CDR1 GTSNPN and CDR2 SVGIG (reference sequence). The CDR3 loop spans 13 amino acids. CDR3: CAWGRDRNQPQHF. In DNA form, the CDR3 reads TGTGCCTGGGGAAGGGACAGGAATCAGCCCCAGCATTTT.

The chain couples TRBV9 to TRBJ2-3; 9 bases line up with TRBD1. Looked up from germline, CDR1 is SGDLS and CDR2 is YYNGEE. With 2 bases clipped from V and 1 base from J, the junction kept 5 bases outside the gene matches. This CDR3 has 16 residues. CDR3 amino acids: CASSVTGTGRTDTQYF. The CDR3 DNA sequence: TGTGCCAGCAGCGTGACCGGGACAGGGCGCACAGATACGCAGTATTTT.

The chain is built from TRBV25-1 and TRBJ2-4; the D gene is possibly TRBD2 (6 bases). The germline CDR1 and CDR2 sequences are MGHDK and SYGVNS. The CDR3 consists of 15 residues. The V end lost 5 bases, the J end lost 2 bases, and 13 bases lay between the germline ends. The CDR3 coding sequence is TGTGCCAGCAGTTGGGGGGAAGGGTCCAAAAACATTCAGTACTTC. It yields the protein CASSWGEGSKNIQYF.

This clone occurred a few times. This chain links TRBV2 with TRBJ1-1; possibly TRBD1 for D (5 bases). CDR3 size: 15 residues. V was clipped by 4 bases and J by 2 bases, with 14 bases between them. From germline, CDR1 is SNHLY and CDR2 FYNNEI. CDR3 nucleotides: TGTGCCAGCAGTGTAAGGGGCCAGCTAAACACTGAAGCTTTCTTT. Translating it yields CASSVRGQLNTEAFF.

This chain joins TRBV18 and TRBJ2-5; TRBD1 is a possible D gene (5 bases). This CDR3 region has 15 residues. Germline values: CDR1 KGHSH, CDR2 LQKENI. Deletions cut 4 bases from V and 4 bases from J, with 16 bases between. CDR3 in amino acids: CASSLPPTGVETQYF. DNA of the CDR3: TGTGCCAGCTCACTACCCCCCACAGGCGTAGAGACCCAGTACTTC.

The chain has TRBV10-3 and TRBJ1-5; D gene ambiguous. This CDR3 contains 15 residues. CDR1 ENHRY and CDR2 SYGVKD come from the germline V gene. The ends were cut back, 5 bases at V and 0 bases at J, with 11 bases in the middle. The CDR3 protein is CAISRGYDSNQPQHF. The CDR3 bases are TGTGCCATCAGTAGAGGGTACGATAGCAATCAGCCCCAGCATTTT.

The genes are TRBV19 and TRBJ1-2; 7 nucleotides agree with TRBD1. The CDR3 extends over 14 amino acids. The V gene end was trimmed by 7 bases and the J gene end by 4 bases; junction bases not matched to a gene: 9. The germline gives CDR1 LNHDA, CDR2 SQIVND (reference sequence). CDR3 in amino acids: CASTSGEGAYGYTF. In DNA form, the CDR3 reads TGTGCCAGTACCTCAGGGGAGGGGGCCTATGGCTACACCTTC.

The V and J genes are TRBV5-6 and TRBJ1-2, with D possibly being TRBD1 (6 bases). The ends were cut back, 4 bases at V and 7 bases at J, with 8 bases in the middle. Per germline, CDR1 SGHDT and CDR2 YYEEEE. This CDR3 region has 11 residues. In nucleotides, the CDR3 is TGTGCCAGCAGCAAACAGGGTGGCTACACCTTC. Translating it yields CASSKQGGYTF.

The chain links TRBV23-1 to TRBJ1-2; 10 bases fit TRBD1. TRBV23-1 is treated as an ORF (open reading frame) with a function not yet certain. V lost 4 bases and J lost 6; bases outside the gene matches: 5. The CDR3 sequence is 14 residues long. The CDR3 loop reads CASSRDRGLNGYTF. As DNA, the CDR3 is TGCGCCAGCAGTCGGGACAGGGGTCTGAATGGCTACACCTTC.